The rows below give T cell receptor beta chains drawn from one sample of a study of T-cell memory formation after mild COVID-19. A single record per CDR3 protein comes from TCRdb applying MiXCR to the 5' RACE reads. Of almost 250,000 distinct CDR3 sequences detected, 15% appear once; the ten largest clones hold about 2%. Sequencing was done on a sample of PBMCs or a T cell subset sorted from them (not recorded which). These receptors all come from an adult woman who had mild COVID-19 (a few samples of this study predate the infection). Cell type and time point are not known. Both conserved end residues are part of each CDR3. D genes are given only for firm matches. Size is stated for part of the rows, as once, few or many counts, or as a class when the clone is expanded.

d_call j_call v_call clone_size cdr3_nt cdr3_aa
TRBD1 TRBJ1-2 TRBV7-3 NA TGTGCCAGCAGCCGGGACAGGGATGGCTACACCTTC CASSRDRDGYTF
NA TRBJ1-1 TRBV6-2/TRBV6-3 few TGTGCCAGCAGTTACTCGGATGAAGCTTTCTTT CASSYSDEAFF
TRBD2 TRBJ2-5 TRBV7-8 few TGTGCCAGCAGCCGGGGCGGGACTAGCGGACAAGAGACCCAGTACTTC CASSRGGTSGQETQYF
TRBD2 TRBJ2-7 TRBV10-3 few TGTGCCATGATGGGAGGGCCGCCCTACGAGCAGTACTTC CAMMGGPPYEQYF
TRBD1 TRBJ1-2 TRBV3-1 NA TGTGCCAGCAGCCGGGGGACAGGGGATCACTATGGCTACACCTTC CASSRGTGDHYGYTF
NA TRBJ1-1 TRBV6-1 NA TGTGCCAGCAGACCGGGACCCTTTACCACTGAAGCTTTCTTT CASRPGPFTTEAFF
NA TRBJ2-1 TRBV12-3/TRBV12-4 NA TGTGCCAGCAGTCCTGGCCGGGGCAGCCCCTACAATGAGCAGTTCTTC CASSPGRGSPYNEQFF
NA TRBJ2-3 TRBV5-6 few TGTGCCAGCAGCCCCTGGAACACAGATACGCAGTATTTT CASSPWNTDTQYF
NA TRBJ2-2 TRBV12-3/TRBV12-4 few TGTGCCAGCGGAAGGGATTACACCGGGGAGCTGTTTTTT CASGRDYTGELFF
TRBD1 TRBJ1-6 TRBV19 few TGTGCCAGTAAGCGGACAGGGAATTCACCCCTCCACTTT CASKRTGNSPLHF
NA TRBJ2-6 TRBV5-1 NA TGCGCCAGCAGCACCGACAGCCCTGGGGCCAACGTCCTGACTTTC CASSTDSPGANVLTF
TRBD2 TRBJ2-7 TRBV2 NA TGTGCCAGCAGTGAAAGGGCTAGCGGGGGCTACGAGCAGTACTTC CASSERASGGYEQYF
TRBD1 TRBJ2-7 TRBV20-1 few TGCAGTGCTAGTCGACAGGGGGCACTGGGAGAGCAGTACTTC CSASRQGALGEQYF
TRBD2 TRBJ2-1 TRBV11-2 few TGTGCCAGCAGCTTCTTGACTAGCGGGAGCTACAATGAGCAGTTCTTC CASSFLTSGSYNEQFF